Listed below are T cell receptor beta chains from one sample, sequenced in a study of blood T cells in healthy people across ages. TCRdb recomputed calls from the 5' RACE reads with MiXCR, one row per CDR3 protein. The data hold about 930,000 distinct CDR3 sequences, with almost 30% observed a single time. This same sample was also taken into another study, of T cells of mothers and their children.

Material for sequencing was blood. The receptors originated from a woman aged 40-49 years in good health. Both conserved end residues are part of each CDR3. The D gene is left open where the match is weak. Where a row states a size, it is once, few, many or the class of an expanded clone; other rows omit it.

cdr3_aa cdr3_nt clone_size j_call d_call v_call
CASSSLSPNTEAFF TGTGCCAGCAGTTCTCTATCCCCGAACACTGAAGCTTTCTTT NA TRBJ1-1 NA TRBV27
CASSNRGQADTQYF TGTGCCAGCAGCAACCGGGGGCAGGCTGATACGCAGTATTTT few TRBJ2-3 NA TRBV5-5
CATSDERLAGMEETQYF TGTGCCACCAGTGATGAGAGACTAGCGGGGATGGAAGAGACCCAGTACTTC few TRBJ2-5 TRBD2 TRBV24-1
CASSAQDGATEAFF TGCGCCAGCAGCGCGCAAGACGGGGCCACTGAAGCTTTCTTT NA TRBJ1-1 NA TRBV5-1
CASRSGDREAFF TGTGCCAGCCGTTCAGGGGACAGGGAAGCTTTCTTT many TRBJ1-1 TRBD1 TRBV12-3/TRBV12-4
CASSPSRTASYEQYF TGTGCCAGCAGCCCATCCCGAACAGCTTCCTACGAGCAGTACTTC many TRBJ2-7 NA TRBV7-9
CASSLRPPGQGKDNEQYF TGTGCCAGCAGCTTAAGGCCCCCCGGACAGGGTAAAGACAATGAGCAGTACTTC NA TRBJ2-7 TRBD1 TRBV7-3
CSARGGSTDTQYF TGCAGTGCTAGAGGGGGGAGCACAGATACGCAGTATTTT NA TRBJ2-3 NA TRBV20-1
CASSFLGGGYANEQFF TGCGCCAGCAGCTTCTTAGGGGGAGGGTATGCCAATGAGCAGTTCTTC NA TRBJ2-1 NA TRBV5-1
CASSLGGIDGYTF TGTGCCAGCAGTTTGGGGGGAATCGATGGCTACACCTTC NA TRBJ1-2 NA TRBV12-3/TRBV12-4
CASSQDRWLAGGYEQFF TGTGCCAGCAGCCAAGATCGGTGGCTAGCGGGGGGGTATGAGCAGTTCTTC NA TRBJ2-1 TRBD2 TRBV14
CASSPGQGATYEQYF TGCGCCAGCAGTCCCGGACAGGGAGCGACCTACGAGCAGTACTTC many TRBJ2-7 TRBD1 TRBV10-2
CASSHDPREPGYGYTF TGCGCCAGCAGCCACGATCCCAGAGAGCCCGGCTATGGCTACACCTTC NA TRBJ1-2 NA TRBV4-1
CAWSARDLSDGGVGGRQYF TGTGCCTGGAGTGCACGAGACTTATCGGACGGCGGAGTAGGAGGCCGCCAGTACTTC NA TRBJ2-5 NA TRBV30
CATSDFPRSYEQYF TGTGCCACCAGTGATTTCCCAAGATCCTACGAGCAGTACTTC few TRBJ2-7 NA TRBV24-1
CASSPAGVFTDTQYF TGTGCCAGCAGCCCAGCGGGGGTTTTCACAGATACGCAGTATTTT few TRBJ2-3 TRBD2 TRBV7-3
CASSLVQAVEAFF TGTGCCAGCAGCTTAGTACAGGCGGTTGAAGCTTTCTTT NA TRBJ1-1 NA TRBV7-8
CASRAGQSYEQYF TGTGCCAGCAGAGCCGGACAGTCCTACGAGCAGTACTTC many TRBJ2-7 NA TRBV6-2/TRBV6-3
CASKPGGYNSPLHF TGTGCCAGCAAACCAGGAGGATATAATTCACCCCTCCACTTT few TRBJ1-6 NA TRBV12-3/TRBV12-4
CSAAGGTNYGYTF TGCAGCGCGGCGGGGGGCACAAACTATGGCTACACCTTC NA TRBJ1-2 NA TRBV29-1
CASSLNRFSSTDTQYF TGTGCCAGCAGCTTGAATCGGTTCTCCAGCACAGATACGCAGTATTTT NA TRBJ2-3 NA TRBV7-3
CASSTSWDRDRQPQHF TGTGCCAGCAGTACGTCCTGGGACAGGGATCGGCAGCCCCAGCATTTT NA TRBJ1-5 TRBD1 TRBV6-6
CASRTFLQVTGELFF TGTGCCAGCCGGACCTTCCTACAGGTCACCGGGGAGCTGTTTTTT NA TRBJ2-2 NA TRBV28